This passage covers 30 T cell receptor beta chains from one sample sequenced in a study of T cell responses to AZD1222 COVID-19 vaccine. Profiling relied on immunoSEQ multiplex PCR, and the TCRdb table lists in-frame clones only, not all of them. The top ten hold about 4% of the sample, which has 120,000 to 150,000 clones, approximately 85% seen once. Material: peripheral blood, obtained on day 0 of MenACWY control vaccination. The source of these receptors is an adult in good health.

The chain has TRBV9 and TRBJ1-1; possibly TRBD1 for D (6 bases). V lost 3 bases and J 4 bases, leaving 16 bases between the germline ends. Germline CDR1 and CDR2: SGDLS and YYNGEE. The CDR3 consists of 15 residues. CDR3 DNA sequence: TGTGCCAGCAGCGCCGAAACAGGGTTGGGCACTGAAGCTTTCTTT. As protein: CASSAETGLGTEAFF.

This clone occurred once. This rearrangement joins TRBV5-5 to TRBJ2-7; unclear D gene. V dropped 2 bases and J dropped 6 bases, with 12 bases sitting between them. Per germline, CDR1 SGHKS and CDR2 YYEKEE (reference sequence). The CDR3 has 13 amino acids. In DNA, the CDR3 is TGTGCCAGCAGCTTTGGATGGATGACCGAGCAGTACGTC. This encodes CASSFGWMTEQYV.

V is TRBV30 and J is TRBJ1-1; tentatively, D is TRBD1 (5 bases). Trimming removed 1 base at V and 5 bases at J, with 8 bases between. The CDR3 has 12 amino acids. CDR1 GTSNPN and CDR2 SVGIG come from the germline V gene (reference sequence). In nucleotides, the CDR3 is TGTGCCTGGAGTGCAGGGCGAACTGAAGCTTTCTTT. It translates to CAWSAGRTEAFF.

The count of this clone is one. The chain recombines TRBV28 with TRBJ1-5, with D perhaps TRBD1 (6 bases). The germline gives CDR1 MDHEN, CDR2 SYDVKM. This CDR3 comprises 17 residues. V lost 2 bases and J lost 2, with 16 bases in between. CDR3 DNA sequence: TGTGCCAGCAGTTTAGGGGGCGGGGCAGGAGGCAATCAGCCCCAGCATTTT. This encodes CASSLGGGAGGNQPQHF.

This clone was counted a single time. The rearrangement joins TRBV29-1 to TRBJ2-1, with 9 nucleotides matching TRBD2. The germline V gene encodes CDR1 SQVTM and CDR2 ANQGSEA. This CDR3 contains 12 residues. V gave up 6 bases and J gave up 7 bases; unmatched junction bases: 4. This CDR3 is CSVNAGGNEQFF. CDR3 in DNA: TGCAGCGTCAACGCGGGAGGGAATGAGCAGTTCTTC.

The rearrangement links TRBV5-1 to TRBJ2-5; the D gene is possibly TRBD1 (6 bases). V lost 4 bases to trimming and J lost 5 bases, with 18 bases between them. This CDR3 spans 15 amino acids. CDR1 is SGHRS, CDR2 YFSETQ, per germline. The CDR3 region has the DNA TGCGCCAGCAGCCGCGGCCCCAGGGGAGAGGAGACCCAGTACTTC. Its protein product is CASSRGPRGEETQYF.

CDR3 sequence (DNA): TGTGCCACCCGTCGGGACGAGAACTATGGCTACACCTTC. Translating gives CATRRDENYGYTF. The rearrangement joins TRBV19 to TRBJ1-2; TRBD1 is a possible D gene (5 bases). Germline CDR1 is LNHDA and CDR2 is SQIVND (reference sequence). The CDR3 spans 13 residues. V was clipped by 10 bases and J by 2 bases, with 14 bases between them.

V usage is TRBV6-5 and J usage is TRBJ1-3; D gene uncertain. The CDR3 is 13 amino acids. Trimming took 6 bases from V and 3 from J, leaving 9 bases between them. Germline V gene sequence: CDR1 MNHEY, CDR2 SVGAGI. In nucleotides, the CDR3 is TGTGCCAGCAGCCGGTTCGATGGAAACACCATATATTTT. As protein: CASSRFDGNTIYF.

V and J are TRBV5-1 and TRBJ2-1; TRBD2 aligns across 10 bases. The V gene end was trimmed by 4 bases and the J gene end by 5 bases; junction bases not matched to a gene: 9. Germline loops: CDR1 SGHRS, CDR2 YFSETQ. The CDR3 loop spans 16 amino acids. The CDR3 spells CASSLLGLAGDNEQFF. The DNA for the CDR3 is TGCGCCAGCAGCCTGCTCGGGCTAGCGGGGGACAATGAGCAGTTCTTC.

The chain carries TRBV7-9 and TRBJ2-1, with unresolved D. There are 13 residues in the CDR3. V was trimmed by 5 bases and J by 9 bases, leaving 14 bases between them. In germline, CDR1 is SEHNR, CDR2 FQNEAQ (reference sequence). CDR3 in DNA: TGTGCCAGCAGCGAAGGCACGGGCTCTGAGCAGTTCTTC. Translated: CASSEGTGSEQFF.

V and J are TRBV24-1 and TRBJ2-1; D uncertain. Trimming removed 5 bases at V and 7 bases at J, with 5 bases between. The V gene's germline CDR1 is KGHDR and CDR2 SFDVKD. The CDR3 runs to 11 residues. The CDR3 DNA reads TGTGCCACCAGTGTGGGGAATGAGCAGTTCTTC. Protein sequence: CATSVGNEQFF.

This chain links TRBV2 with TRBJ2-7, with D hard to call. The CDR3 length is 14 residues. CDR1 is SNHLY and CDR2 is FYNNEI in the germline V gene. The V and J ends lost 1 base and 0 bases respectively, with 7 bases between them. CDR3 protein: CASSEDAVSYEQYV. DNA for the CDR3: TGTGCCAGCAGTGAAGACGCTGTCTCCTACGAGCAGTACGTC.

The rearrangement links TRBV5-1 to TRBJ2-5; 11 nucleotides line up with TRBD1. Looked up from germline, CDR1 is SGHRS and CDR2 is YFSETQ. This CDR3 spans 15 amino acids. Trimming took 5 bases from V and 2 from J; bases not matched to a gene: 5. CDR3 nucleotides: TGCGCCAGCAGGCTCGGGACAGGGGGACAAGAGACCCAGTACTTC. Translated: CASRLGTGGQETQYF. Full variable domain (remainder filled in from reference TRBV5-1 and TRBJ2-5): KAGVTQTPRYLIKTRGQQVTLSCSPISGHRSVSWYQQTPGQGLQFLFEYFSETQRNKGNFPGRFSGRQFSNSRSEMNVSTLELGDSALYLCASRLGTGGQETQYFGPGTRLLVL.

V gene TRBV19 combines with J gene TRBJ2-5, with D possibly matching TRBD1 (5 bases). The CDR3 sequence is 15 residues long. Germline CDR1 reads LNHDA; CDR2 reads SQIVND (reference sequence). Deletions cut 4 bases from V and 6 bases from J, with 18 bases between. The CDR3 reads CASSKGAGRAQTQYF. In DNA, the CDR3 is TGTGCCAGTAGTAAAGGGGCCGGCCGGGCGCAGACCCAGTACTTC. The whole variable domain, remainder taken from reference TRBV19 and TRBJ2-5, is DGGITQSPKYLFRKEGQNVTLSCEQNLNHDAMYWYRQDPGQGLRLIYYSQIVNDFQKGDIAEGYSVSREKKESFPLTVTSAQKNPTAFYLCASSKGAGRAQTQYFGPGTRLLVL.

The V and J genes are TRBV18 and TRBJ1-2, with unresolved D. The ends were cut back, 1 base at V and 3 bases at J, with 9 bases in the middle. This CDR3 is 14 amino acids long. Germline CDR1 and CDR2: KGHSH and LQKENI. CDR3 DNA sequence: TGTGCCAGCTCACCACGGGGTATGGACTATGGCTACACCTTC. This gives the protein CASSPRGMDYGYTF.

The CDR3 DNA reads as TGTGCCAGCAGCCCTACGACTAGCGGGGGGTACGAGCAGTACTTC. This sequence encodes CASSPTTSGGYEQYF. This chain links TRBV4-2 with TRBJ2-7; 13 nucleotides line up with TRBD2. Trimming removed 4 bases from V and 4 bases from J; junction bases left unmatched: 4. The CDR3 runs 15 residues. The germline gives CDR1 LGHNA, CDR2 YNFKEQ.

The V call is TRBV19, the J call TRBJ1-5; 7 nucleotides agree with TRBD1. There are 14 residues in the CDR3. Trimming cost V 8 bases and J 4 bases; bases outside gene matches: 8. The germline V gene has CDR1 LNHDA and CDR2 SQIVND (reference sequence). CDR3 protein: CASRTGTVNQPQHF. The DNA for the CDR3 is TGTGCCAGTCGAACCGGGACAGTTAATCAGCCCCAGCATTTT.

The rearrangement uses TRBV29-1 and TRBJ1-6; 10 bases are a match to TRBD1. The CDR3 totals 17 residues. V shed 0 bases, J shed 2 bases, and the junction held 4 bases outside the gene matches. Germline V gene lookup returns CDR1 SQVTM and CDR2 ANQGSEA. CDR3 amino acids: CSVEDQGTGAYNSPLHF. CDR3 bases: TGCAGCGTTGAAGATCAGGGGACAGGGGCCTATAATTCACCCCTCCACTTT.

The rearrangement uses TRBV7-2 and TRBJ1-2; D may be TRBD1 (6 bases). The CDR3 length is 11 residues. The germline gives CDR1 SGHTA, CDR2 FQGNSA. CDR3 loop: CGGGQDYGYTF. CDR3 coding DNA: TGTGGAGGGGGTCAGGACTATGGCTACACCTTC.

J is TRBJ1-2 and V is TRBV5-1, with D perhaps TRBD1 (6 bases). The CDR3 is 15 amino acids. The V gene's germline CDR1 is SGHRS and CDR2 YFSETQ. The V end lost 4 bases, the J end lost 2 bases, and 15 bases lay between the germline ends. CDR3 amino acids: CASSGGGGGNYGYTF. In nucleotides, the CDR3 is TGCGCCAGCAGCGGCGGGGGCGGTGGCAACTATGGCTACACCTTC.

CDR3 loop: CASKNALTEAFF. The CDR3 nucleotides are TGTGCCAGCAAAAACGCTCTCACTGAAGCTTTCTTT. This rearrangement joins TRBV6-6 to TRBJ1-1; D gene ambiguous. V lost 7 bases to trimming and J lost 4 bases, with 10 bases between them. This CDR3 is 12 amino acids long. Germline V CDR1 and CDR2: MNHNY, SVGAGI (reference sequence).

This clone came up many times. The chain recombines TRBV10-1 with TRBJ2-3; D may be TRBD2 (6 bases). CDR1 is WNHNN and CDR2 is SYGVQD in the germline V gene (reference sequence). This CDR3 contains 16 residues. The ends were cut back, 3 bases at V and 2 bases at J, with 15 bases in the middle. The CDR3 DNA sequence: TGCGCCAGCAGTGATGGCGCGGCGGGGTCCACAGATACGCAGTATTTT. Amino acids: CASSDGAAGSTDTQYF.

Comment on this clone: The sample has other DNA sequences that encode this CDR3 too. This rearrangement joins TRBV28 to TRBJ1-2; D possibly corresponds to TRBD1 (5 bases). The germline CDR1 and CDR2 sequences are MDHEN and SYDVKM. The CDR3 contains 12 residues. V dropped 3 bases and J dropped 7 bases, with 9 bases sitting between them. The CDR3 DNA follows: TGTGCCAGCAGTTTCGGGGGATCTGGCTACACCTTC. It codes for CASSFGGSGYTF.

The rearrangement joins TRBV10-2 to TRBJ1-5, with D perhaps TRBD1 (5 bases). Trimming stripped 3 bases from V and 7 bases from J, with 10 bases between. The CDR3 is made up of 13 amino acids. Germline CDR1 and CDR2: WSHSY and SAAADI. The CDR3 DNA sequence: TGCGCCAGCAGTGAAGGCCCAGGGCAGCCCCAGCATTTT. Amino acid sequence: CASSEGPGQPQHF.

V and J are TRBV7-7 and TRBJ2-5; possibly TRBD2 for D (6 bases). The CDR3 length is 12 residues. Germline V gene data show CDR1 as SSHAT and CDR2 as FNYEAQ (reference sequence). Deletions cut 5 bases from V and 7 bases from J, with 11 bases between. DNA of the CDR3: TGTGCCAGCAGCGGAGGGCCGGGGACCCAGTACTTC. Residues: CASSGGPGTQYF.

In its sample, this clone was seen once. The V and J genes are TRBV6-1 and TRBJ1-1; D gene unclear. Germline assignment: CDR1 MNHNS and CDR2 SASEGT. The CDR3 is 12 amino acids. V was clipped by 2 bases and J by 10 bases, with 11 bases between them. CDR3 sequence: CASSEWALGAFF. In DNA form, the CDR3 reads TGTGCCAGCAGTGAATGGGCCCTTGGAGCTTTCTTT.

The genes are TRBV7-6 and TRBJ1-4; TRBD1 matches at 10 bases. This CDR3 comprises 16 residues. After removal of 5 bases from V and 2 bases from J, the junction contained 5 bases not matched to a gene. Per germline, CDR1 SGHVS and CDR2 FNYEAQ. CDR3 region: CASSRQGAPTNEKLFF. As DNA, the CDR3 is TGTGCCAGCAGCCGACAGGGGGCCCCGACTAATGAAAAACTGTTTTTT.

The chain joins TRBV16 to TRBJ1-2; no reliable D call. V dropped 5 bases and J dropped 8 bases, with 12 bases sitting between them. The germline V gene encodes CDR1 KGHSY and CDR2 FQNENV. The CDR3 is 12 amino acids. The CDR3 here is CASSYRGSGYTF. CDR3 coding DNA: TGTGCCAGCAGCTACCGGGGTTCCGGCTACACCTTC.

The chain combines TRBV18 with TRBJ1-3; no definite D call. The CDR3 is made up of 15 amino acids. V lost 1 base, J lost 2 bases, and 9 bases lay in between. Germline V CDR1 and CDR2: KGHSH, LQKENI. CDR3 nucleotides: TGTGCCAGCTCACCACGAACAGCGGCTGGAAACACCATATATTTT. It yields the protein CASSPRTAAGNTIYF.

The rearrangement joins TRBV7-9 to TRBJ2-7, with 8 nucleotides matching TRBD1. Trimming took 1 base from V and 2 from J; bases not matched to a gene: 7. This CDR3 spans 16 amino acids. Germline V lookup: CDR1 SEHNR, CDR2 FQNEAQ (reference sequence). The CDR3 spells CASSLGKGQVTYEQYF. As DNA, the CDR3 is TGTGCCAGCAGCTTAGGGAAGGGACAGGTAACCTACGAGCAGTACTTC.